The clone carrying this T cell receptor beta chain appeared a single time. The record originates from a study of brain T cells in children with intractable seizures. The sequenced cases were selected for having the highest brain T cell transcript signatures. The CDR3 extends over 13 amino acids. V lost 7 bases, J lost 6 bases, and 10 bases stayed unmatched. From germline, CDR1 is SQVTM and CDR2 ANQGSEA. The method was immunoSEQ multiplex PCR; TCRdb's version includes in-frame clones alone and lacks a portion of them. The table has 2,500 to 3,000 clones, about four fifths seen once; the top ten hold roughly a tenth.

This chain joins TRBV29-1 and TRBJ1-2, with 8 nucleotides matching TRBD1. The sample was resected brain tissue, taken at surgery. The TCR was taken from a boy younger than two with hemimegalencephaly and intractable seizures. The CDR3 protein is CSESRTGNNGYTF. The DNA of the CDR3 is TGCAGCGAATCGCGGACAGGGAATAATGGCTACACCTTC.